There are many counts of the clone carrying this T cell receptor beta chain. Its antigen is still unknown. These data come from a study of early T cells in non-severe SARS-CoV-2 infection. About the research overall: The chains were unpaired, and the sequenced material was bulk RNA from unsorted whole blood.

The TCR library protocol was used to attach unique molecular identifiers. These identifiers were attached to individual cDNA molecules. TCRdb re-called the 5' RACE reads through MiXCR, storing one row per CDR3 protein. The sample consists of 55,000 to 75,000 distinct CDR3 sequences, about 9% of them appearing once. CDR3 length equals 13 residues. Per the germline V gene, CDR1 is SGHAT and CDR2 is FQNNGV. The V gene lost 0 bases and the J gene lost 9 bases, with 12 bases spanning the gap. Overall study results and limits: VDJdb matching skewed toward anti-spike CD8 responses, missing private and CD4 specificities.

J is TRBJ2-7 and V is TRBV11-2; possible D gene TRBD2, 6 bases. The sequence was obtained from an adult who was a healthcare worker with PCR-confirmed SARS-CoV-2 infection or an uninfected control (not recorded which). Sequenced material: whole blood, taken at baseline. CDR3 in DNA: TGTGCCAGCAGCTTAGAAGGTGCGGGAAGGCAGTACTTC. This encodes CASSLEGAGRQYF.